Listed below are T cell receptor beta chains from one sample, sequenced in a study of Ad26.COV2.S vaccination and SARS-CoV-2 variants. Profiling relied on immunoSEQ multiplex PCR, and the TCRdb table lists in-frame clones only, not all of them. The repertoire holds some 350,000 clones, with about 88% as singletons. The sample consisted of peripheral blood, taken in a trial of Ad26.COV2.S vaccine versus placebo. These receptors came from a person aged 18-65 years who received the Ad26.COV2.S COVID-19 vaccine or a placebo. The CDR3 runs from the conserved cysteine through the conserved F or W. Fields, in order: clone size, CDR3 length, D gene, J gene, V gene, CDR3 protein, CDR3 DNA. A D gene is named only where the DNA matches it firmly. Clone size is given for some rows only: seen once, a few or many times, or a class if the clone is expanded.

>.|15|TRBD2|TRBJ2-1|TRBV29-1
CSGGTSGKPYNEQFF
TGCAGCGGAGGGACTAGCGGGAAGCCCTACAATGAGCAGTTCTTC
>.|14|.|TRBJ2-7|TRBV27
CASSLTGPSYEQYF
TGTGCCAGCAGTTTAACAGGGCCATCCTACGAGCAGTACTTC
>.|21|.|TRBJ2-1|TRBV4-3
CASSLLVGAGVEWGQADEQFF
TGCGCCAGCAGCCTTCTAGTCGGGGCGGGAGTGGAGTGGGGACAGGCCGATGAGCAGTTCTTC
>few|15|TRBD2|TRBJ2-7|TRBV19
CASSIGAGEGYEQYF
TGTGCCAGTAGTATCGGAGCGGGAGAGGGCTACGAGCAGTACTTC
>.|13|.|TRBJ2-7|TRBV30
CAWSSGISYEQYF
TGTGCCTGGAGTAGCGGAATCTCCTACGAGCAGTACTTC
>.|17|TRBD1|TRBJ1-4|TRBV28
CASSLSDRGRFGEKLFF
TGTGCCAGCAGTTTATCGGACAGGGGCAGGTTTGGTGAAAAACTGTTTTTT
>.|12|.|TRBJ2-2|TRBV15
CATSLRGKELFF
TGTGCCACCAGCCTGCGGGGCAAGGAGCTGTTTTTT
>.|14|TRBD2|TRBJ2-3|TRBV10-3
CAISGTSGRNTQYF
TGTGCCATCAGTGGGACTAGCGGGAGAAATACGCAGTATTTT
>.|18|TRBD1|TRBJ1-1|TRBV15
CATSRATGTGALNTEAFF
TGTGCCACCAGCAGAGCCACCGGGACAGGGGCCTTGAACACTGAAGCTTTCTTT
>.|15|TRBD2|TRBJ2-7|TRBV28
CASSLITSGNHEQYF
TGTGCCAGCAGTTTGATAACTAGCGGGAACCACGAGCAGTACTTC
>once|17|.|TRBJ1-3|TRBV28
CASKWRGRGGSGNTIYF
TGTGCCAGCAAATGGCGAGGGCGAGGGGGCTCTGGAAACACCATATATTTT
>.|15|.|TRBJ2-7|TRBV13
CASSHGTLSSYEQYF
TGTGCCAGCAGCCACGGGACCCTGAGCTCCTACGAGCAGTACTTC
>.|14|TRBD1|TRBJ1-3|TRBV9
CASSGTGSGNTIYF
TGTGCCAGCAGCGGGACAGGGTCTGGAAACACCATATATTTT
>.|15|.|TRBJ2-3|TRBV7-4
CASSTGGRSTDTQYF
TGTGCCAGCAGCACCGGGGGGCGTAGCACAGATACGCAGTATTTT
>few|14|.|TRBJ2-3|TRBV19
CASSMRGATDTQYF
TGTGCCAGTAGTATGAGGGGGGCCACAGATACGCAGTATTTT
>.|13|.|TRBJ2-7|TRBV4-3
CASSQDWRGEQYF
TGCGCCAGCAGCCAAGACTGGAGGGGCGAGCAGTACTTC
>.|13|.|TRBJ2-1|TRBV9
CASSTGTYNEQFF
TGTGCCAGCAGCACCGGGACTTACAATGAGCAGTTCTTC
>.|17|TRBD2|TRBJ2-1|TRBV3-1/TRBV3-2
CASSQDAGGAIYNEQFF
TGTGCCAGCAGCCAAGATGCCGGGGGGGCTATCTACAATGAGCAGTTCTTC
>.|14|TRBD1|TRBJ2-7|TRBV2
CASSLGQGAYEQYF
TGTGCCAGCAGTTTAGGACAGGGGGCATACGAGCAGTACTTC
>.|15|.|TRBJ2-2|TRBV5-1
CASSPVLANTGELFF
TGCGCCAGCAGCCCAGTACTAGCGAACACCGGGGAGCTGTTTTTT
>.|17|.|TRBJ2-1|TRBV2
CASRGPRMRSSYNEQFF
TGTGCCAGCAGGGGGCCGCGGATGAGGAGCTCCTACAATGAGCAGTTCTTC
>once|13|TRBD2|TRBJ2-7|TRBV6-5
CASSSGGSYEQYF
TGTGCCAGCAGTAGCGGGGGCTCCTACGAGCAGTACTTC
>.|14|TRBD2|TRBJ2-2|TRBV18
CASSPGAGIGELFF
TGTGCCAGCTCACCGGGAGCGGGAATCGGGGAGCTGTTTTTT
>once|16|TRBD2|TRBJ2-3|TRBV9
CASSAGTRVSTDTQYF
TGTGCCAGCAGCGCCGGGACTAGAGTTAGCACAGATACGCAGTATTTT
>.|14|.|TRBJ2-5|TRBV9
CASSVGTSGETQYF
TGTGCCAGCAGCGTAGGAACTAGTGGGGAGACCCAGTACTTC